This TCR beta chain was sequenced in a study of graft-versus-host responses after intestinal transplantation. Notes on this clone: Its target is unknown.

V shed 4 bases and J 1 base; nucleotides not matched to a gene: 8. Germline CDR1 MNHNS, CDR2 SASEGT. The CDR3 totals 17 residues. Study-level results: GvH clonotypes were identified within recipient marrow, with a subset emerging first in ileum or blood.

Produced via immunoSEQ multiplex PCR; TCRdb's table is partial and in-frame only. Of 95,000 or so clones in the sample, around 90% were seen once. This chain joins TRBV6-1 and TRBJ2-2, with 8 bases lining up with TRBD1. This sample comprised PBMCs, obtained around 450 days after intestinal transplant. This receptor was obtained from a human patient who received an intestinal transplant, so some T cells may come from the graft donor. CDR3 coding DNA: TGTGCCAGCAGTGCGCGGGACAGGCTTTTGAACACCGGGGAGCTGTTTTTT. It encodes CASSARDRLLNTGELFF.